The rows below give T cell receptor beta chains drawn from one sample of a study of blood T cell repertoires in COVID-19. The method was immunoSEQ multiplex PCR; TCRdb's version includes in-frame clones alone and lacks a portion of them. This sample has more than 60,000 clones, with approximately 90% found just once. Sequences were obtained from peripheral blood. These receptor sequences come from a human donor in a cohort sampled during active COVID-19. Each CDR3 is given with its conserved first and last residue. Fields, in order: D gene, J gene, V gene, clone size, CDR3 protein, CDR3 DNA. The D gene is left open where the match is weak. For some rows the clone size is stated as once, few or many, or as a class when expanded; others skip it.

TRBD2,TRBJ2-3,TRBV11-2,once,CASSARLAGGLFDTQYF,TGTGCCAGCAGCGCTCGTCTAGCGGGGGGGCTTTTTGATACGCAGTATTTT
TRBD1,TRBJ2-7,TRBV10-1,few,CASSEPGTGTYEQYF,TGCGCCAGCAGTGAGCCCGGGACAGGGACCTACGAGCAGTACTTC
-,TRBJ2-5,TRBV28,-,CASSLIRAMAGETQYF,TGTGCCAGCAGTTTAATCCGCGCGATGGCGGGAGAGACCCAGTACTTC
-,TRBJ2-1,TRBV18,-,CASSPSPGNNEQFF,TGTGCCAGCTCACCAAGTCCAGGCAACAATGAGCAGTTCTTC
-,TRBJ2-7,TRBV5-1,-,CASSSRDAYEQYF,TGCGCCAGCAGCTCCAGGGATGCCTACGAGCAGTACTTC
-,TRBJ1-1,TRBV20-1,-,CSASYGARSNTEAFF,TGCAGTGCTAGTTATGGGGCCCGGTCGAACACTGAAGCTTTCTTT
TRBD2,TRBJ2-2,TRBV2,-,CASSLAGGRWELFF,TGTGCCAGCAGTCTAGCGGGGGGTAGGTGGGAGCTGTTTTTT
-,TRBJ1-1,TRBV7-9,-,CASSPPGGYGTEAFF,TGTGCCAGCAGCCCCCCGGGAGGCTATGGCACTGAAGCTTTCTTT
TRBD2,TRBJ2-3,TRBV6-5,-,CASSRRGVATDTQYF,TGTGCCAGCAGCCGACGGGGGGTTGCCACAGATACGCAGTATTTT
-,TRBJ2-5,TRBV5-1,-,CASSLVTGGETQYF,TGCGCCAGCAGCTTGGTGACAGGTGGAGAGACCCAGTACTTC
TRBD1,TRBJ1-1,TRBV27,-,CASSPTRDRTEAFF,TGTGCCAGCAGTCCCACCCGGGACAGGACTGAAGCTTTCTTT
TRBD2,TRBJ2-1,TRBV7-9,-,CASSPHSSTSSSYNEQFF,TGTGCCAGCAGCCCACACTCTTCGACTAGCAGCTCCTACAATGAGCAGTTCTTC
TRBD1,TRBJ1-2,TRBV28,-,CASRSDRLYGYTF,TGTGCCAGCAGGTCGGACAGGCTCTATGGCTACACCTTC
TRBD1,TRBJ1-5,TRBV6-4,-,CASERGDREGQPQHF,TGTGCCAGCGAAAGAGGGGACAGGGAGGGCCAGCCCCAGCATTTT
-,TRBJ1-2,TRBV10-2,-,CATKPDTGNPGYTF,TGCGCCACCAAACCGGACACGGGTAACCCTGGCTACACCTTC
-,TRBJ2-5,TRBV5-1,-,CASRWGENQETQYF,TGCGCCAGCAGATGGGGGGAGAACCAAGAGACCCAGTACTTC
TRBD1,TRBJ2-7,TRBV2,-,CASSDGQGAGEQYF,TGTGCCAGCAGTGACGGACAGGGGGCTGGGGAGCAGTACTTC
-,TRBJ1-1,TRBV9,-,CASSVAPQASSGEAFF,TGTGCCAGCAGCGTAGCCCCACAGGCTTCATCAGGAGAAGCTTTCTTT
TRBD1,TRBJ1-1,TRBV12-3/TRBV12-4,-,CASRDRANTEAFF,TGTGCCAGCAGGGACAGGGCCAACACTGAAGCTTTCTTT
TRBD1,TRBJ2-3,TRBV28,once,CASSSGQAIDTQYF,TGTGCCAGCAGTTCCGGACAGGCGATAGATACGCAGTATTTT
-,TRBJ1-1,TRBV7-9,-,CASSLGIGGTEAFF,TGTGCCAGCAGCTTGGGGATCGGGGGCACTGAAGCTTTCTTT
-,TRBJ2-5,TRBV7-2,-,CASSLALGVRGTQYF,TGTGCCAGCAGCTTAGCGCTCGGGGTTCGGGGGACCCAGTACTTC
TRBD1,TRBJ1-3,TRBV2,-,CASKDRGAGNTIYF,TGTGCCAGCAAGGACAGGGGAGCCGGAAACACCATATATTTT
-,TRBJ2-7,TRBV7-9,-,CASSHEGTYEQYF,TGTGCCAGCAGCCACGAGGGAACCTACGAGCAGTACTTC
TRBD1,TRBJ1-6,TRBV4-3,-,CASSQGDRQKSSYNSPLHF,TGCGCCAGCAGCCAAGGGGACAGGCAGAAGAGCTCCTATAATTCACCCCTCCACTTT
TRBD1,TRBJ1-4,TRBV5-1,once,CASSSTGGSEKLFF,TGCGCCAGCAGCTCGACAGGGGGAAGTGAAAAACTGTTTTTT
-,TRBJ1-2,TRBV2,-,CASTYPLEGLDGYTF,TGTGCCAGCACCTATCCCCTGGAGGGGCTAGATGGCTACACCTTC
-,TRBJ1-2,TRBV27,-,CASRPDRTNYGYTF,TGTGCCAGCAGGCCCGACAGGACTAACTATGGCTACACCTTC
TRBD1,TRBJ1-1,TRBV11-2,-,CASSSDRATEAFF,TGTGCCAGCAGCTCGGACAGGGCCACTGAAGCTTTCTTT
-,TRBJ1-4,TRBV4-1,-,CASSQDWTTWDEKLFF,TGCGCCAGCAGCCAAGATTGGACAACATGGGATGAAAAACTGTTTTTT
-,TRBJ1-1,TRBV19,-,CASSIPGQPNTEAFF,TGTGCCAGTAGTATCCCGGGACAACCGAACACTGAAGCTTTCTTT
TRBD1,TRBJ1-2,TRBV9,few,CASSPQGQGARGYTF,TGTGCCAGCAGCCCGCAGGGACAGGGGGCAAGAGGCTACACCTTC
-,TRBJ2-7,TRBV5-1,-,CASGPGGQAREQYF,TGCGCCAGCGGTCCCGGAGGGCAAGCGCGCGAGCAGTACTTC
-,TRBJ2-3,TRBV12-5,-,CASGFGQGVVTQYF,TGTGCTAGTGGTTTCGGGCAGGGCGTGGTTACGCAGTATTTT
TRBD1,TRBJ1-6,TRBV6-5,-,CASSLKGQTNSPLHF,TGTGCCAGCAGTTTGAAGGGACAGACTAATTCACCCCTCCACTTT
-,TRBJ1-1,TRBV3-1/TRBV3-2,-,CASRQGENTEAFF,TGTGCCAGCAGACAGGGCGAGAACACTGAAGCTTTCTTT
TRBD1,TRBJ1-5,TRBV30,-,CAWTRTGGNNQPQHF,TGTGCCTGGACCCGGACAGGGGGGAACAATCAGCCCCAGCATTTT
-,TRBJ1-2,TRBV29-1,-,CSVEGLEGYTF,TGCAGCGTTGAGGGGCTCGAGGGCTACACCTTC
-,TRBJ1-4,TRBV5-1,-,CASSLGAGSTNEKLFF,TGCGCCAGCAGCTTGGGGGCAGGTTCCACTAATGAAAAACTGTTTTTT
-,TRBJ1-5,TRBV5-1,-,CASSLEGDNQPQHF,TGCGCCAGCAGCTTGGAGGGGGATAATCAGCCCCAGCATTTT
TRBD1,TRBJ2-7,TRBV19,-,CASSTGQQKEQYF,TGTGCCAGTAGTACGGGACAGCAAAAGGAGCAGTACTTC
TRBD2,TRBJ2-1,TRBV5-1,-,CASSPPGLADNEQFF,TGCGCCAGCAGCCCCCCAGGACTAGCGGATAATGAGCAGTTCTTC